This T cell receptor beta chain comes out of a study of CD8 T cells in Susac syndrome. Whole-study context: Among the Susac syndrome patients who underwent sequencing, about 6 had clinically active disease, while roughly 8 of them were in remission.

Negative isolation was used for CD8+ and CD4+ T cells and FACS enrichment for TEMRA cells. Study-wide results and limits: It was acknowledged by the study that relatively few individuals were included in its TCR sequencing and HLA analysis.

V was clipped by 4 bases and J by 5 bases; unmatched bases: 6. This CDR3 contains 14 residues. CDR1 is SGHDT and CDR2 is YYEEEE in the germline V gene. About this clonotype: What it binds is unknown.

RNA totalling about 0.45 to 1 ug underwent reverse transcription with random hexamers. TCRdb redid the calling of the immunoSEQ multiplex PCR reads with MiXCR, one entry per CDR3 protein. The data contain some 200,000 distinct CDR3 sequences, more than 90% of them singletons. The sequenced sample consisted of CD4+ T cells from PBMCs. J is TRBJ2-3 and V is TRBV5-6, with 8 bases matching TRBD2. The sequence came from a human donor with Susac syndrome. The CDR3 sequence: CASSNQRGIDTQYF. The DNA for the CDR3 is TGTGCCAGCAGCAATCAGCGGGGGATAGATACGCAGTATTTT.